The entry below describes one T cell receptor beta chain. Its antigen is not identified. This entry is derived from a study of a mutant IDH1 vaccine in newly diagnosed glioma. The repertoire was sequenced with immunoSEQ multiplex PCR; TCRdb's copy has only in-frame clones and lacks some. Here the sample spans about 64,000 clones, 84% being singletons. This sample's time point: week 11, during vaccination. Each dose of the vaccine consisted of 300 ug of mutant IDH1 20-mer peptide, with topical imiquimod. V was cut by 2 bases and J by 3 bases, with 11 bases left in between. Germline-derived CDR1 and CDR2 are SNHLY and FYNNEI. CDR3 length: 14 amino acids.

The receptor's source is a woman in her 50s with glioma. This rearrangement joins TRBV2 to TRBJ2-7, with D possibly being TRBD2 (7 bases). The specimen comprised PBMCs, sampled from a glioma patient whose treatment included an IDH1 peptide vaccine. In DNA, the CDR3 is TGTGCCAGCAGTGAATTGGGAGGGGGCTACGAGCAGTACTTC. Its translation: CASSELGGGYEQYF.